This TCR beta chain appears in the sequencing data of a study of blood T cell repertoires in COVID-19. Whole-study context: There were acute and convalescent COVID-19 samples, and they came from the United States, Italy and Spain.

CDR1 is DFQATT, CDR2 SNEGSKA, per germline (reference sequence). The CDR3 covers 15 residues. V trimming: 6 bases; J trimming: 5 bases; junction bases outside the gene matches: 9. Residents of about two dozen US areas, aged roughly 18 to 89 years, made up the participants. Clinical histories supplied by participants themselves formed the basis of cohort assignment. Resolution of symptoms, clearance, or two negative PCRs was present in recovered Cohort 3 donors. This clone was detected a few times. Repertoires were generated with immunoSEQ multiplex PCR, while TCRdb's copy carries only in-frame clones and drops some. The sample lists 150,000 to 200,000 clones; roughly four fifths were seen once.

What was sequenced was PBMCs or T cells enriched from blood (not recorded which). This sequence joins TRBV20-1 and TRBJ2-3; 12 bases fit TRBD1. This TCR came from a man aged 45-65 years who had recovered from COVID-19. The CDR3 region is CSASEGQGALDTQYF. CDR3 bases: TGCAGTGCCAGTGAGGGACAGGGGGCCTTAGATACGCAGTATTTT.